The clone carrying this T cell receptor (beta chain) showed up just a few times. Its antigen remains unknown. Described time point: persistent/refractory GD, antithyroid drugs over 5 years with positive TRAb. The TCR library was prepared using RNA isolated from PBMCs. The sample comes from a study of regulatory T cells in long-lasting Graves disease. Study information: Patients with persistent Graves' disease had over 5 years of antithyroid drugs and persistent TSH receptor antibodies. Study-wide results and limits: Newly diagnosed patients shared 966 public clonotypes; persistent patients shared around 2,800.

The TCR beta library used iRepertoire HTBI primers with Arm-PCR amplification of CDR3. Authors' methods: Segment identification across samples yielded about 60 TRBV and 14 to 15 TRBJ segments. Using its own MiXCR run on the multiplex PCR reads, TCRdb lists one record per CDR3 protein. Here the V and J calls rest on TCRdb's processing, not on the authors' analysis. The sample lists over 650,000 distinct CDR3 sequences, around 32% occurring once. The germline V gene encodes CDR1 MNHGY and CDR2 SVAAGI. V was clipped by 3 bases and J by 3 bases; unmatched bases: 4. The CDR3 is made up of 14 amino acids. The J gene is TRBJ1-1, the V gene TRBV6-9; 7 bases line up with TRBD1. This clonotype was sampled from a female donor with Graves disease. Sequenced material: peripheral blood mononuclear cells (PBMCs), taken when the disease was refractory, from a patient treated with antithyroid drugs. The CDR3 DNA follows: TGTGCCAGCAGTTACGGCCAGGGGGACACTGAAGCTTTCTTT. Encoded protein: CASSYGQGDTEAFF.